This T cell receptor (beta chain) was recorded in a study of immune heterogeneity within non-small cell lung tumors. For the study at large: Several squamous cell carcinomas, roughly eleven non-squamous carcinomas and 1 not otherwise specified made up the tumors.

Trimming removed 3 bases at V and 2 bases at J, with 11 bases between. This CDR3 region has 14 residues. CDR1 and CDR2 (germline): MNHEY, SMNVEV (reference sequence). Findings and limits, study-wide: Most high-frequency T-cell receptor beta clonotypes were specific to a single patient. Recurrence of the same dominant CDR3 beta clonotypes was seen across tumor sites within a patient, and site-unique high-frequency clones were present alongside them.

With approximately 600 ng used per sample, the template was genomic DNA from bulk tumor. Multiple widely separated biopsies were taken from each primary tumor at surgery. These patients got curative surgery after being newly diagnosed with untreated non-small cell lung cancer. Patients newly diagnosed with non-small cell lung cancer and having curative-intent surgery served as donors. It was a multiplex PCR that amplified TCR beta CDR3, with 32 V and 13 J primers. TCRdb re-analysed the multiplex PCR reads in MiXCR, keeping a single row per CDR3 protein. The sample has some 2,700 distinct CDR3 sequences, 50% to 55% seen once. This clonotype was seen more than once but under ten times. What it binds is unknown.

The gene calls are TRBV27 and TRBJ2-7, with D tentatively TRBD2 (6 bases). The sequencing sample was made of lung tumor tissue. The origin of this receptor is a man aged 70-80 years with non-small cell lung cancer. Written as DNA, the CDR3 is TGTGCCAGCAGTTTTGGAGGGAGGACCTACGAGCAGTACTTC. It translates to CASSFGGRTYEQYF.